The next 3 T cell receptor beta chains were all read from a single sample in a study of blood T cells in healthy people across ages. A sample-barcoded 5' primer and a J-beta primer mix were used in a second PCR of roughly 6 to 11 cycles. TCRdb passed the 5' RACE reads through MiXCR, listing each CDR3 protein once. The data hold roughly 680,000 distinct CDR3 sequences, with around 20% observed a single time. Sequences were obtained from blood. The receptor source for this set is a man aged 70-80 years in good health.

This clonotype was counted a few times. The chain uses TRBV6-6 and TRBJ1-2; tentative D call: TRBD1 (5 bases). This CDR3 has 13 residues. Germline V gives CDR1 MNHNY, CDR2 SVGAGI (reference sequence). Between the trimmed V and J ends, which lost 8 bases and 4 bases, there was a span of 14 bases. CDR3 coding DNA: TGTGCCAGCTTGCAGGGCGTTGCCTATGGCTACACCTTC. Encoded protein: CASLQGVAYGYTF.

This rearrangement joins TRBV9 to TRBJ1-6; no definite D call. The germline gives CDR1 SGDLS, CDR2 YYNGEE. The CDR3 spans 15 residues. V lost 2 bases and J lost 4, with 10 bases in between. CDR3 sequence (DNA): TGTGCCAGCAGCGTGGAGGGAGATTATAATTCACCCCTCCACTTT. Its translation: CASSVEGDYNSPLHF.

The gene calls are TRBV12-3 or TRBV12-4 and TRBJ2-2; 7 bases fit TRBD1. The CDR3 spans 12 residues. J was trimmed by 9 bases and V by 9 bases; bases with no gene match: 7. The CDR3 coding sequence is TGTGCCAGTCGTCAGGGGGTCCGGGAGCTGTTTTTT. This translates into CASRQGVRELFF.